A selection of T cell receptor beta chains follows, all from one sample in a study of blood T cell repertoires in COVID-19. Measured with immunoSEQ multiplex PCR; TCRdb has only the in-frame clones, and not every one. Altogether about 40,000 clones are present, about 86% being singletons, with the ten largest covering under 5.5%. Sample: peripheral blood. The receptors stem from a man in his forties with active COVID-19. Each CDR3 is given with its conserved first and last residue. Fields, in order: D gene, V gene, clone size, J gene, CDR3 protein, CDR3 DNA. The D gene is left open where the match is weak. Size values are once, few and many counts, or a class for expanded clones, and some rows have none.

TRBD1	TRBV15	NA	TRBJ2-5	CATSREDRGQETQYF	TGTGCCACCAGCAGGGAAGACAGGGGCCAAGAGACCCAGTACTTC
TRBD1	TRBV29-1	NA	TRBJ1-1	CSAGTVGTEAFF	TGCAGCGCGGGGACAGTGGGGACTGAAGCTTTCTTT
NA	TRBV3-1/TRBV3-2	few	TRBJ1-3	CASSQQERNTIYF	TGTGCCAGCAGCCAACAGGAACGAAACACCATATATTTT
NA	TRBV21-1	NA	TRBJ2-7	CASSKGSLAGPYEQYF	TGTGCCAGCAGCAAAGGGTCCCTAGCGGGGCCCTACGAGCAGTACTTC
NA	TRBV7-2	NA	TRBJ2-7	CASSSGQQGHEQYF	TGTGCCAGCAGCTCCGGTCAACAGGGCCACGAGCAGTACTTC
TRBD1	TRBV27	NA	TRBJ1-4	CASSGQGTNEKLFF	TGTGCCAGCAGTGGACAGGGAACTAATGAAAAACTGTTTTTT
NA	TRBV19	NA	TRBJ1-5	CASSIGNRDYGF	TGTGCCAGTAGTATAGGTAACCGGGACTACGGTTTT
TRBD1	TRBV11-2	NA	TRBJ2-7	CASSLHGTGGIFEQYF	TGTGCCAGCAGCTTACACGGGACAGGTGGGATCTTTGAGCAGTACTTC
NA	TRBV28	few	TRBJ2-2	CASSLSQGFANTGELFF	TGTGCCAGCAGTCTTTCTCAGGGGTTCGCGAACACCGGGGAGCTGTTTTTT
TRBD1	TRBV29-1	NA	TRBJ2-5	CSVARSTGGARETQYF	TGCAGCGTTGCTCGTTCGACAGGGGGCGCACGGGAGACCCAGTACTTC
TRBD1	TRBV6-1	NA	TRBJ1-5	CASSVQGSFGNQPQHF	TGTGCCAGCAGTGTACAGGGGAGTTTTGGCAATCAGCCCCAGCATTTT
NA	TRBV28	NA	TRBJ1-1	CASSLLRAGEAFF	TGTGCCAGCAGCCTCCTCAGGGCCGGGGAAGCTTTCTTT
TRBD1	TRBV5-1	NA	TRBJ2-7	CASRFGQTGVIYEQYF	TGCGCCAGCAGGTTCGGACAAACAGGGGTGATCTACGAGCAGTACTTC
TRBD1	TRBV5-1	NA	TRBJ1-4	CASSRDREVYSNEKLFF	TGCGCCAGCAGCCGGGACAGGGAGGTCTATAGTAATGAAAAACTGTTTTTT
NA	TRBV28	NA	TRBJ1-6	CASSPMWRAASSYNSPLHF	TGTGCCAGCAGTCCAATGTGGAGGGCGGCGAGCTCCTATAATTCACCCCTCCACTTT
NA	TRBV18	NA	TRBJ1-3	CASSPPNSGNTIYF	TGTGCCAGCTCACCACCCAACTCTGGAAACACCATATATTTT
NA	TRBV3-1/TRBV3-2	NA	TRBJ1-1	CASSHEYTEAFF	TGTGCCAGCAGCCACGAGTATACTGAAGCTTTCTTT
TRBD1	TRBV12-3/TRBV12-4	NA	TRBJ1-5	CASSLWDREVDF	TGTGCCAGCAGTTTATGGGACAGAGAAGTGGATTTT
NA	TRBV5-1	NA	TRBJ2-1	CASSLGHSGEYNEQFF	TGCGCCAGCAGCTTGGGACATAGCGGAGAGTACAATGAGCAGTTCTTC
NA	TRBV7-2	NA	TRBJ2-1	CASSTRTHYNEQFF	TGTGCCAGCAGCACCCGGACACACTACAATGAGCAGTTCTTC
TRBD2	TRBV27	NA	TRBJ2-7	CASTPAGGSSYEQYF	TGTGCCAGCACCCCAGCGGGAGGGAGCTCCTACGAGCAGTACTTC
TRBD1	TRBV4-1	once	TRBJ1-5	CASSREPGQTPSEPQHF	TGCGCCAGCAGCCGAGAGCCGGGACAGACGCCGTCAGAGCCCCAGCATTTT
NA	TRBV29-1	NA	TRBJ1-2	CSALPGSNYGYTF	TGCAGCGCACTCCCGGGGTCCAACTATGGCTACACCTTC
TRBD1	TRBV10-2	once	TRBJ2-7	CASSEETGRYEQYF	TGCGCCAGCAGTGAGGAGACAGGGCGGTACGAGCAGTACTTC
NA	TRBV7-2	NA	TRBJ1-5	CASSLSLTDYQPQHF	TGTGCCAGCAGCTTATCCCTGACAGACTATCAGCCCCAGCATTTT
TRBD1	TRBV5-1	NA	TRBJ2-2	CASSPGGAGGELFF	TGCGCCAGCAGTCCAGGGGGCGCTGGCGGGGAGCTGTTTTTT
NA	TRBV18	NA	TRBJ1-3	CASSDSSGNTIYF	TGTGCCAGCTCGGACAGCTCTGGAAACACCATATATTTT
NA	TRBV18	NA	TRBJ1-2	CASYQRYGYTF	TGTGCCAGTTACCAGCGCTATGGCTACACCTTC
NA	TRBV7-9	NA	TRBJ2-3	CASSLQGSGDTQYF	TGTGCCAGCAGCTTACAGGGTAGTGGAGATACGCAGTATTTT
NA	TRBV15	NA	TRBJ2-1	CATSLMGKPYDEQFF	TGTGCCACCAGCCTTATGGGCAAGCCTTACGATGAGCAGTTCTTC
NA	TRBV5-1	NA	TRBJ2-1	CASSLSGSTGNEQFF	TGCGCCAGCAGCTTGTCCGGGAGTACCGGTAATGAGCAGTTCTTC